This TCR beta chain was profiled in a study of blood T cell repertoires in COVID-19. Across the whole study: T cells, B-cell-depleted T cells, or PBMCs supplied cDNA or gDNA.

Original processing methods: Cell counts per sample came from amplifying reference gene primers. Data came from immunoSEQ multiplex PCR; TCRdb stores just in-frame clones and leaves some out. V and J calls plus clone size are reproduced from that table; the DNA served to infer D and trimming. The data show roughly 190,000 clones, less than 90% seen once. J was trimmed by 0 bases and V by 6 bases; bases with no gene match: 7. This CDR3 comprises 16 residues. CDR1 MNHEY and CDR2 SVGEGT come from the germline V gene. The chain uses TRBV6-2 or TRBV6-3 and TRBJ2-2, with TRBD2 matching 7 bases. The source of this sequence is a woman in her 70s with COVID-19, enrolled during active disease. The sequencing input was peripheral blood. CDR3 coding DNA: TGTGCCAGCAGCCAGCCGGGAGGAACGAACACCGGGGAGCTGTTTTTT. Protein: CASSQPGGTNTGELFF.